The 3 T cell receptor beta chains reported below all come from one sample, sequenced in a study of blood T cell repertoires in COVID-19. Clones were read by immunoSEQ multiplex PCR, and TCRdb kept only the in-frame ones, dropping some. The data contain roughly 120,000 clones, around nine tenths of them singletons. The sequenced material came from peripheral blood. The receptors were sampled from a man aged 60 to 69 with COVID-19, enrolled during active disease.

The V gene is TRBV6-5, the J gene TRBJ2-2; tentative D call: TRBD2 (5 bases). Trimming removed 6 bases from V and 3 bases from J, with 11 bases in between. The CDR3 covers 14 residues. Germline CDR1 and CDR2: MNHEY and SVGAGI. The DNA of the CDR3 is TGTGCCAGCAGAAGAGAGGGATACACCGGGGAGCTGTTTTTT. This encodes CASRREGYTGELFF.

The J gene is TRBJ2-7, the V gene TRBV5-4, with 10 bases lining up with TRBD1. The ends lost 5 bases at V and 1 base at J; junction bases unmatched: 9. The CDR3 is 16 amino acids. The germline V gene has CDR1 SGHNT and CDR2 YYREEE (reference sequence). The DNA of the CDR3 is TGTGCCAGCAGAACCGGGACAGGGGCGCCATCCTACGAGCAGTACTTC. Encoded protein: CASRTGTGAPSYEQYF.

The chain employs TRBV3-1 (or the pseudogene TRBV3-2) and TRBJ2-3; 7 bases are shared with TRBD2. The germline CDR1 and CDR2 sequences are LGHDT and YNNKEL (reference sequence). Trimming took 3 bases from V and 3 from J; bases not matched to a gene: 6. The CDR3 totals 15 residues. The CDR3 region is CASSHRDYHTDTQYF. The CDR3 coding sequence is TGTGCCAGCAGCCACCGGGACTACCATACAGATACGCAGTATTTT.